The 15 T cell receptor beta chains below were found in one sample sequenced in a study of Tregs in tolerant kidney transplant recipients. Libraries were prepared by immunoSEQ multiplex PCR; TCRdb keeps only in-frame clonotypes and omits some of them. The table lists some 250,000 clones, about 80% of them singletons. The specimen was CD4+ T cells from blood. All receptors come from a human donor in good health.

The sample holds many counts of this clone. V and J are TRBV6-5 and TRBJ1-1, with 7 bases aligning to TRBD1. The junction had 5 bases not matched to a gene; V was cut back by 3 bases and J by 13 bases. Germline V gene lookup returns CDR1 MNHEY and CDR2 SVGAGI. The length of the CDR3 is 11 residues. Here the CDR3 DNA reads TGTGCCAGCAGTTATAGCGACAGGGATTTCTTT. It is translated as CASSYSDRDFF.

This chain connects TRBV21-1 to TRBJ2-7; TRBD1, the table's D call, lacks a check against the DNA. TRBV21-1 constitutes a pseudogene. The CDR3 consists of 14 residues. The CDR3 loop reads CASSNDNDSHEQYF. The DNA of the CDR3 is TGTGCCAGCAGCAACGACAACGATTCCCACGAGCAGTACTTC.

This sequence joins TRBV11-2 and TRBJ2-7; no clear D gene. This CDR3 is built from 14 residues. The germline V gene has CDR1 SGHAT and CDR2 FQNNGV. V lost 5 bases and J lost 2, with 13 bases in between. CDR3: CASSTNPAAYEQYF. DNA for the CDR3: TGTGCCAGCAGCACTAATCCGGCAGCCTACGAGCAGTACTTC.

The rearrangement joins TRBV18 to TRBJ2-7, with 8 bases that match TRBD2. The germline gives CDR1 KGHSH, CDR2 LQKENI. This CDR3 has 16 amino acids. The junction had 5 bases not matched to a gene; V was cut back by 1 base and J by 0 bases. CDR3 sequence reads: CASSPQLAGTSYEQYF. The CDR3 coding sequence is TGTGCCAGCTCACCACAGCTAGCGGGTACCTCCTACGAGCAGTACTTC.

The chain's CDR3 is CSVATRYNQPQHF. The DNA of the CDR3 is TGCAGCGTTGCCACCAGGTACAATCAGCCCCAGCATTTT. The V call is TRBV29-1, the J call TRBJ1-5; D not resolved. Germline CDR1 reads SQVTM; CDR2 reads ANQGSEA. V dropped 4 bases and J dropped 3 bases, with 10 bases sitting between them. This CDR3 is 13 amino acids long.

In this sample, this clone turned up a few times. This chain connects TRBV5-1 to TRBJ1-2; D not resolved. Germline V CDR1 and CDR2: SGHRS, YFSETQ. Trimming left V 5 bases short and J 0 bases short, with 11 bases between. CDR3 length: 14 residues. The CDR3 spells CASSQGNTNYGYTF. The CDR3 DNA is TGCGCCAGCAGTCAAGGGAATACTAACTATGGCTACACCTTC.

This clone has just a few counts. The chain uses TRBV28 and TRBJ1-1; TRBD1 aligns across 7 bases. CDR3 length: 14 residues. The germline CDR1 and CDR2 sequences are MDHEN and SYDVKM. Trimming at V came to 7 bases and at J to 6 bases, leaving 11 bases not matched to a gene. This CDR3 reads CASNIQQGRAEAFF. The CDR3 nucleotides read TGTGCCAGCAATATCCAACAGGGGAGGGCTGAAGCTTTCTTT.

This chain links TRBV4-1 with TRBJ2-4; TRBD1 is a possible D gene (6 bases). The CDR3 is 17 amino acids. Trimming removed 1 base at V and 0 bases at J, with 13 bases between. The germline V gene has CDR1 MGHRA and CDR2 YSYEKL. As DNA, the CDR3 is TGCGCCAGCAGCCAAGTGGGGGCAGGGATAGCCAAAAACATTCAGTACTTC. This translates into CASSQVGAGIAKNIQYF.

The chain recombines TRBV2 with TRBJ2-3, with 8 bases that match TRBD2. The germline CDR1 and CDR2 sequences are SNHLY and FYNNEI. The CDR3 is made up of 14 amino acids. Trimming removed 6 bases from V and 8 bases from J; junction bases left unmatched: 10. The CDR3 region is CASSPGGPTGTQYF. The DNA of the CDR3 is TGTGCCAGCAGCCCGGGGGGGCCGACGGGTACGCAGTATTTT.

This clone occurred a few times. V gene TRBV5-1 combines with J gene TRBJ1-2; 8 bases are shared with TRBD1. The CDR3 covers 15 residues. J was trimmed by 5 bases and V by 4 bases; bases with no gene match: 10. Per the germline V gene, CDR1 is SGHRS and CDR2 is YFSETQ. The CDR3 region is CASSADQDRAYGYTF. The CDR3 DNA reads as TGCGCCAGCAGCGCGGACCAGGACAGGGCTTATGGCTACACCTTC.

The chain is built from TRBV5-4 and TRBJ2-7; TRBD1 matches 7 bases. Germline V CDR1 and CDR2: SGHNT, YYREEE (reference sequence). The CDR3 is made up of 12 amino acids. J gave up 5 bases and V 4 bases, and 3 bases lay outside the gene matches. This CDR3 reads CASSRQGNEQYF. The CDR3 nucleotides read TGTGCCAGCAGCCGACAGGGAAACGAGCAGTACTTC.

The V gene is TRBV20-1, the J gene TRBJ2-1, with D perhaps matching TRBD2 (6 bases). CDR3 size: 11 residues. CDR1 DFQATT and CDR2 SNEGSKA come from the germline V gene (reference sequence). CDR3 nucleotide sequence: TGCAGAGCGGGCCACTACAATGAGCAGTTCTTC. It is translated as CRAGHYNEQFF.

V and J are TRBV4-1 and TRBJ2-1; 16 bases are a match to TRBD2. The trim removed 4 bases at V and 9 bases at J, leaving 9 bases unmatched. The CDR3 is 17 residues long. Germline CDR1 is MGHRA and CDR2 is YSYEKL. In DNA, the CDR3 is TGCGCCAGCAGCCTTGGGACTAGCGGGAGGGCCTTGGTTGAGCAGTTCTTC. Its translation: CASSLGTSGRALVEQFF.

In its sample, this clone was seen once. CDR3 protein: CATSRDHGKETQYF. The DNA of the CDR3 is TGTGCCACCAGCAGAGATCACGGAAAAGAGACCCAGTACTTC. This rearrangement joins TRBV15 to TRBJ2-5; D unclear. V dropped 0 bases and J dropped 3 bases, with 8 bases sitting between them. The CDR3 is 14 residues long. The germline V gene has CDR1 LNHNV and CDR2 YYDKDF (reference sequence).

J is TRBJ2-1 and V is TRBV6-5, with D possibly TRBD2 on 7 matching bases. The CDR3 contains 15 residues. CDR1 and CDR2 (germline): MNHEY, SVGAGI. V gave up 8 bases and J gave up 8 bases, with 22 bases separating them. The CDR3 reads CASARGGGTQDEQFF. In DNA, the CDR3 is TGTGCCAGCGCCAGGGGAGGGGGTACGCAAGATGAGCAGTTCTTC.